Each of the 29 T cell receptor beta chains below was sequenced from the same sample in a study of beta chain features in type 1 diabetes. The sequenced template was cDNA made from the entire isolated RNA. TCRdb's copy holds only in-frame clones and misses some; the assay was immunoSEQ multiplex PCR. The sample consists of 600,000 to 750,000 clones, around 12% of them appearing once. Antigen specificity for these receptors is unknown. Study conclusions and caveats: Patients with Type 1 diabetes showed moderately but significantly shorter TCRB CDR3s in all four CD4+ subsets.

The specimen was naive CD4+ T cells from blood. All receptors come from a man in his thirties or forties with type 1 diabetes.

This clone was detected only a few times. This chain uses TRBV5-6 with TRBJ1-5; 9 bases fit TRBD1. The ends lost 4 bases at V and 7 bases at J; junction bases unmatched: 6. The CDR3 sequence is 14 residues long. Germline V gene sequence: CDR1 SGHDT, CDR2 YYEEEE. CDR3 DNA sequence: TGTGCCAGCAGCGTGGACAGGGGATCCCAGCCCCAGCATTTT. Amino acids: CASSVDRGSQPQHF.

The chain joins TRBV6-6 to TRBJ2-1, with TRBD1 matching over 9 bases. Germline assignment: CDR1 MNHNY and CDR2 SVGAGI (reference sequence). After removal of 5 bases from V and 5 bases from J, the junction contained 1 base not matched to a gene. The CDR3 runs to 13 residues. The CDR3 protein is CASSGTGNNEQFF. For the CDR3, the DNA is TGTGCCAGCAGTGGGACAGGGAACAATGAGCAGTTCTTC.

The genes are TRBV6-5 and TRBJ2-2, with a weak D call TRBD1 (5 bases). The CDR3 has 16 amino acids. From germline, CDR1 is MNHEY and CDR2 SVGAGI. V lost 0 bases to trimming and J lost 1 base, with 9 bases between them. The CDR3 sequence: CASSYSGAVNTGELFF. The DNA for the CDR3 is TGTGCCAGCAGTTACTCTGGGGCGGTGAACACCGGGGAGCTGTTTTTT.

The V gene is TRBV14, the J gene TRBJ2-5; D is unresolved. Trimming removed 5 bases at V and 5 bases at J, with 6 bases between. Germline assignment: CDR1 SGHDN and CDR2 FVKESK. The CDR3 runs 11 residues. The CDR3 coding sequence is TGTGCCAGCAGCAATAGCGAGACCCAGTACTTC. It yields the protein CASSNSETQYF.

This clone was found a few times. The chain recombines TRBV29-1 with TRBJ2-1; 11 bases agree with TRBD2. Germline-derived CDR1 and CDR2 are SQVTM and ANQGSEA. The trim removed 6 bases at V and 0 bases at J, leaving 10 bases unmatched. The CDR3 loop spans 17 amino acids. The CDR3 reads CSVAGLAAQSSYNEQFF. The DNA of the CDR3 is TGCAGCGTGGCGGGACTAGCGGCACAGAGCTCCTACAATGAGCAGTTCTTC.

This clone was counted once. V gene TRBV28 combines with J gene TRBJ1-4, with unresolved D. Looked up from germline, CDR1 is MDHEN and CDR2 is SYDVKM. The germline V and J ends were trimmed by 1 base and 10 bases, with 10 bases remaining between them. The CDR3 has 13 amino acids. The CDR3 nucleotides are TGTGCCAGCAGTTTATCGGCGCAGGCAAAACTGTTTTTT. Its protein product is CASSLSAQAKLFF.

This clone was counted once. The V and J genes are TRBV7-2 and TRBJ2-2; TRBD1 agrees at 7 bases. CDR1 is SGHTA, CDR2 FQGNSA, per germline. V was clipped by 6 bases and J by 3 bases; unmatched bases: 10. CDR3 length equals 16 residues. This chain's CDR3 is CASSYRGTTDTGELFF. CDR3 coding DNA: TGTGCCAGCAGTTACAGGGGCACCACGGACACCGGGGAGCTGTTTTTT.

This chain uses TRBV15 with TRBJ1-2; D is undetermined. CDR1 is LNHNV, CDR2 YYDKDF, per germline (reference sequence). Trimming left V 0 bases short and J 8 bases short, with 10 bases between. The CDR3 is 13 amino acids. CDR3 sequence (DNA): TGTGCCACCAGCAGAGATCTAGGAATCGGCTACACCTTC. It codes for CATSRDLGIGYTF.

For this clone: The identical CDR3 is also encoded by other nucleotide sequences in the sample. The rearrangement links TRBV9 to TRBJ2-7; the match to TRBD2 covers 10 bases. Germline values: CDR1 SGDLS, CDR2 YYNGEE. V was clipped by 0 bases and J by 2 bases; unmatched bases: 5. The CDR3 totals 16 residues. DNA for the CDR3: TGTGCCAGCAGCGTAGGGCTAGCGGGGGCTCCCTACGAGCAGTACTTC. It encodes CASSVGLAGAPYEQYF.

The table lists this clone with many counts. The chain combines TRBV7-9 with TRBJ2-3; D gene ambiguous. Germline V gene sequence: CDR1 SEHNR, CDR2 FQNEAQ (reference sequence). V gave up 5 bases and J gave up 2 bases, with 2 bases separating them. CDR3 length: 11 amino acids. This chain's CDR3 is CASSNTDTQYF. DNA for the CDR3: TGTGCCAGCAGCAACACAGATACGCAGTATTTT.

This clone showed up just a few times. This chain connects TRBV7-2 to TRBJ2-3; TRBD1 or TRBD2 may be the D gene (5 bases each). Trimming cost V 3 bases and J 0 bases, with 10 bases left between them. The CDR3 sequence is 15 residues long. CDR1 and CDR2 (germline): SGHTA, FQGNSA. Written as DNA, the CDR3 is TGTGCCAGCAGCTTTTGGGGGTCTAGCACAGATACGCAGTATTTT. This sequence encodes CASSFWGSSTDTQYF.

The V call is TRBV29-1, the J call TRBJ2-7; weak D call: TRBD1 (5 bases). The CDR3 is made up of 13 amino acids. CDR1 is SQVTM and CDR2 is ANQGSEA in the germline V gene. V was cut by 3 bases and J by 1 base, with 10 bases left in between. This CDR3 is CSVDKTGSYEQYF. The CDR3 nucleotides are TGCAGCGTTGATAAAACAGGATCCTACGAGCAGTACTTC.

This clone has a handful of counts. The CDR3 is CASRMDRGYNQPQHF. The CDR3 DNA reads TGTGCCAGTAGGATGGACAGGGGATACAATCAGCCCCAGCATTTT. The chain is built from TRBV19 and TRBJ1-5; 9 nucleotides align to TRBD1. Germline V gene data show CDR1 as LNHDA and CDR2 as SQIVND (reference sequence). This CDR3 has 15 amino acids. The junction had 6 bases not matched to a gene; V was cut back by 6 bases and J by 3 bases.

The chain combines TRBV7-2 with TRBJ2-1, with D possibly matching TRBD1 (5 bases). The CDR3 runs 13 residues. Trimming cost V 1 base and J 10 bases, with 11 bases left between them. Germline CDR1 is SGHTA and CDR2 is FQGNSA. The CDR3 is CASSLGGHEEQFF. CDR3 coding DNA: TGTGCCAGCAGCTTAGGTGGACACGAAGAGCAGTTCTTC.

The chain employs TRBV19 and TRBJ2-5; D ambiguous. Trimming removed 6 bases at V and 5 bases at J, with 13 bases between. The length of the CDR3 is 13 residues. From germline, CDR1 is LNHDA and CDR2 SQIVND (reference sequence). CDR3 loop: CASRTALGETQYF. Here the CDR3 DNA reads TGTGCCAGTAGAACAGCTTTGGGGGAGACCCAGTACTTC.

This clone was counted a few times. The chain recombines TRBV7-6 with TRBJ2-7; 9 bases fit TRBD1. This CDR3 is built from 15 residues. The J segment lost 1 base and the V segment lost 6 bases, leaving 7 bases of the junction unmatched. Looked up from germline, CDR1 is SGHVS and CDR2 is FNYEAQ. CDR3 loop: CASRPPGQGSYEQYF. The CDR3 DNA sequence: TGTGCCAGCAGGCCCCCGGGACAGGGTTCCTACGAGCAGTACTTC.

The chain joins TRBV4-3 to TRBJ1-1; D is ambiguous. The CDR3 length is 15 residues. The V gene's germline CDR1 is LGHNA and CDR2 YSLEER. The V gene lost 1 base and the J gene lost 5 bases, with 14 bases spanning the gap. CDR3: CASSQVRETWTEAFF. The CDR3 DNA follows: TGCGCCAGCAGCCAAGTCCGAGAAACGTGGACTGAAGCTTTCTTT.

Here the CDR3 DNA reads TGTGCCAGCAGCCAAGACCACAAGCGGGAAAGCTCCTACAATGAGCAGTTCTTC. Amino acids: CASSQDHKRESSYNEQFF. The chain recombines TRBV14 with TRBJ2-1; TRBD2 matches 7 bases. CDR1 is SGHDN, CDR2 FVKESK, per germline. The CDR3 runs to 18 residues. V lost 0 bases, J lost 0 bases, and 8 bases stayed unmatched.

This clone was seen a few times. This chain uses TRBV27 with TRBJ2-7; no firm D call. Trimming cost V 6 bases and J 5 bases, with 17 bases left between them. Germline values: CDR1 MNHEY, CDR2 SMNVEV (reference sequence). This CDR3 spans 14 amino acids. The CDR3 is CASSKPSGNNEQYF. The CDR3 DNA follows: TGTGCCAGCAGCAAACCTTCAGGCAACAACGAGCAGTACTTC.

Concerning this clone: At one end the junction does not follow the germline gene, possibly because of a read error. The chain carries TRBV18 and TRBJ1-5; TRBD1 matches 11 bases. Looked up from germline, CDR1 is KGHSH and CDR2 is LQKENI. CDR3 length: 14 residues. This chain's CDR3 is CASSPTGTGGEISF. As DNA, the CDR3 is TGTGCCAGCTCACCAACCGGGACAGGGGGAGAGATTTCTTTT.

The genes are TRBV5-1 and TRBJ2-1, with 7 nucleotides matching TRBD1. The J segment lost 7 bases and the V segment lost 8 bases, leaving 15 bases of the junction unmatched. The CDR3 is made up of 15 amino acids. The germline CDR1 and CDR2 sequences are SGHRS and YFSETQ. The CDR3 sequence is CASLLGTALGNEQFF. DNA of the CDR3: TGCGCCAGTTTACTTGGGACAGCGCTTGGGAATGAGCAGTTCTTC.

A few counts support this clone. This rearrangement joins TRBV2 to TRBJ2-6; weak D call: TRBD1 (6 bases). The CDR3 runs 16 residues. The V gene's germline CDR1 is SNHLY and CDR2 FYNNEI. The V end lost 2 bases, the J end lost 1 base, and 9 bases lay between the germline ends. The CDR3 spells CASSEFQGSGANVLTF. The CDR3 DNA reads as TGTGCCAGCAGTGAATTCCAGGGGTCTGGGGCCAACGTCCTGACTTTC.

V is TRBV14 and J is TRBJ2-5; 8 bases align to TRBD1. Germline lookup yields CDR1 SGHDN and CDR2 FVKESK. Germline trimming cut 11 bases from V and 1 base from J; bases unmatched to any gene: 15. This CDR3 region has 16 residues. The CDR3 region is CALAGGPPLSQETQYF. The DNA for the CDR3 is TGTGCCTTGGCAGGGGGCCCACCTTTGAGCCAAGAGACCCAGTACTTC.

This clone has more than one count but fewer than ten. The same CDR3 also results from other DNA sequences found in this sample. The V call is TRBV28, the J call TRBJ2-7, with a possible D match to TRBD1 (6 bases). From germline, CDR1 is MDHEN and CDR2 SYDVKM. This CDR3 spans 13 amino acids. V lost 6 bases to trimming and J lost 2 bases, with 11 bases between them. CDR3: CASSPGQTYEQYF. CDR3 nucleotides: TGTGCCAGCAGCCCTGGACAGACCTACGAGCAGTACTTC.

This clone has just a few counts. CDR3 protein: CASSLEIRYNEQFF. CDR3 DNA: TGTGCCAGCAGCTTGGAAATCCGGTACAATGAGCAGTTCTTC. The chain combines TRBV7-9 with TRBJ2-1; the D is unclear. The length of the CDR3 is 14 residues. Trimming left V 3 bases short and J 4 bases short, with 10 bases between. The V gene's germline CDR1 is SEHNR and CDR2 FQNEAQ (reference sequence).

This chain uses TRBV4-3 with TRBJ2-1, with D unresolved. Trimming cost V 4 bases and J 4 bases, with 14 bases left between them. Germline lookup yields CDR1 LGHNA and CDR2 YSLEER. The CDR3 consists of 15 residues. CDR3 nucleotides: TGCGCCAGCAGCCTTCGACTGGTACCGTACAATGAGCAGTTCTTC. Protein product: CASSLRLVPYNEQFF.

The V call is TRBV25-1, the J call TRBJ1-5; D gene uncertain. Germline assignment: CDR1 MGHDK and CDR2 SYGVNS. This CDR3 has 15 residues. V was cut by 2 bases and J by 1 base, with 9 bases left in between. This CDR3 reads CASSEGQTSNQPQHF. The CDR3 bases are TGTGCCAGCAGTGAAGGGCAGACAAGCAATCAGCCCCAGCATTTT.

In this sample, this clone turned up a few times. The chain recombines TRBV28 with TRBJ1-1; D remains ambiguous. Trimming left V 5 bases short and J 10 bases short, with 11 bases between. Germline V gene data show CDR1 as MDHEN and CDR2 as SYDVKM. The CDR3 contains 11 residues. The CDR3 DNA follows: TGTGCCAGCAGTCTCAGTCGAGTAGCTTTCTTT. This gives the protein CASSLSRVAFF.

The chain recombines TRBV18 with TRBJ2-7; D possibly corresponds to TRBD2 (5 bases). The V gene lost 3 bases and the J gene lost 9 bases, with 15 bases spanning the gap. Per germline, CDR1 KGHSH and CDR2 LQKENI. This CDR3 region has 13 residues. Here the CDR3 DNA reads TGTGCCAGCTCACCGGCGCAGCGGTTGGGGCAGTACTTC. This codes for CASSPAQRLGQYF.